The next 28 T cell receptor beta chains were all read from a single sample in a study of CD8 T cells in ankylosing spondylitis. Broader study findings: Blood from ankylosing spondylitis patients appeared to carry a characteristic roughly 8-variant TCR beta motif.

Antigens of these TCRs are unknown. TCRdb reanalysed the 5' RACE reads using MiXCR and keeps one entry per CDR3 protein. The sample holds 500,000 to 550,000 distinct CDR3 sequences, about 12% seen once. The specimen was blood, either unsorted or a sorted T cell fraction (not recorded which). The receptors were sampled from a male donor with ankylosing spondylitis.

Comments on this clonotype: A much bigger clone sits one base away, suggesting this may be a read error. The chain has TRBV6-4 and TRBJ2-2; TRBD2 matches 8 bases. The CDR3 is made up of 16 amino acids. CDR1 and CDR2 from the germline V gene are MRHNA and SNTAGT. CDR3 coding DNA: TGTACCAGCAGTGCCCGGGAGGGCCTAATCACCGGGGAGCTGTTTTTT. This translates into CTSSAREGLITGELFF.

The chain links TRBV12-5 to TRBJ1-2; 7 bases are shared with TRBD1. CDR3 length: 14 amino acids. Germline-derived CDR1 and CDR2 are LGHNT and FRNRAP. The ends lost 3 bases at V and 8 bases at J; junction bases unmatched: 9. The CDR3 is CASGFSGTVSGYTF. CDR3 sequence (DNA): TGTGCTAGTGGTTTTTCCGGGACAGTTAGCGGCTACACCTTC.

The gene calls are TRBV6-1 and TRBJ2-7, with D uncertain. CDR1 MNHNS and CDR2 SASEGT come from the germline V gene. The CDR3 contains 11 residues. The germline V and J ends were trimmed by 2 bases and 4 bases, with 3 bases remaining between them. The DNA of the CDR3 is TGTGCCAGCAGTGAACAATACGAGCAGTACGTC. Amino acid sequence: CASSEQYEQYV.

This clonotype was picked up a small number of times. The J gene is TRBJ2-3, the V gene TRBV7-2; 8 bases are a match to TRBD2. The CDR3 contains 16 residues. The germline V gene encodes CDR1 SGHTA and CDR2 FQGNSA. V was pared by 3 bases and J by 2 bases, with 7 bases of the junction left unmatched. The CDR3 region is CASSFTSGPSTDTQYF. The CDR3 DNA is TGTGCCAGCAGCTTCACTAGCGGACCATCCACAGATACGCAGTATTTT. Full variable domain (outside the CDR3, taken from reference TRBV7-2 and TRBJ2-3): GAGVSQSPSNKVTEKGKDVELRCDPISGHTALYWYRQSLGQGLEFLIYFQGNSAPDKSGLPSDRFSAERTGGSVSTLTIQRTQQEDSAVYLCASSFTSGPSTDTQYFGPGTRLTVL.

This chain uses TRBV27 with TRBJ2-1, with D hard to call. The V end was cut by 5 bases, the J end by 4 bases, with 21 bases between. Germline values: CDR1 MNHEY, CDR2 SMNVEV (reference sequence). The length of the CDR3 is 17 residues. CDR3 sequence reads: CASSLRHSADPYNEQFF. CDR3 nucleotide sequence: TGTGCCAGCAGTCTACGCCACAGCGCGGACCCTTACAATGAGCAGTTCTTC.

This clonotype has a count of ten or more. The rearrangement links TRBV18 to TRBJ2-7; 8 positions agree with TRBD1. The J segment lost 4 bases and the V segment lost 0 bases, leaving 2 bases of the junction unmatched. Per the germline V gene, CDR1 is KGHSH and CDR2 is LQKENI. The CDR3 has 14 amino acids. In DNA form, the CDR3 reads TGTGCCAGCTCACCACCGGGACAGGATTACGAGCAGTACTTC. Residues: CASSPPGQDYEQYF.

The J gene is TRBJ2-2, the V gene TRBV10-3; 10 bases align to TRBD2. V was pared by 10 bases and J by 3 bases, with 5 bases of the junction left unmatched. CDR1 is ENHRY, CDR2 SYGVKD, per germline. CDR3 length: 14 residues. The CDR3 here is CASSGTSDTGELFF. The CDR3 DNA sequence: TGTGCCAGCTCCGGGACTAGCGACACCGGGGAGCTGTTTTTT.

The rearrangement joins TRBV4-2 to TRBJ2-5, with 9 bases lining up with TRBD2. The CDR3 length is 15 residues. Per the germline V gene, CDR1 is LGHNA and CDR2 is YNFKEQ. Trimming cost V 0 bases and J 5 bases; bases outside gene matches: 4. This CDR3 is CASSQDPREGETQYF. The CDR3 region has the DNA TGTGCCAGCAGCCAAGATCCGCGGGAGGGCGAGACCCAGTACTTC.

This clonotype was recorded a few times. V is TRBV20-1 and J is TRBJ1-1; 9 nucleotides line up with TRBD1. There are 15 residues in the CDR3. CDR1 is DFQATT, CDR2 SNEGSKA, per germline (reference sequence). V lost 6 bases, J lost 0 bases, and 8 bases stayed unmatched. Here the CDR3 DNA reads TGCAGTGCCTCGACAGGGGGTCCCATGAACACTGAAGCTTTCTTT. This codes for CSASTGGPMNTEAFF.

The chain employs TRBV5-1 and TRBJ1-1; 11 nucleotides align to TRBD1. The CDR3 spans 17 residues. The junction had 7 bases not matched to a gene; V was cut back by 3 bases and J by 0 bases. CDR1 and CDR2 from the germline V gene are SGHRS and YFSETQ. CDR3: CASSWGTGGPMNTEAFF. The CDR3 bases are TGCGCCAGCAGCTGGGGGACAGGGGGTCCTATGAACACTGAAGCTTTCTTT.

The CDR3 region has the DNA TGTGCCAGCGCCCCCCCCGGCATTTACGAGCAGTACGTC. As protein: CASAPPGIYEQYV. The V call is TRBV7-9, the J call TRBJ2-7; D is undetermined. V was clipped by 8 bases and J by 4 bases, with 15 bases between them. Germline V CDR1 and CDR2: SEHNR, FQNEAQ (reference sequence). CDR3 length: 13 residues.

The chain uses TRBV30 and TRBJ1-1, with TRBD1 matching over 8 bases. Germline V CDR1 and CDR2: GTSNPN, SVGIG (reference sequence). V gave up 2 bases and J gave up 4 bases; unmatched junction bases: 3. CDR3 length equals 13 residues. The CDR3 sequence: CAWSTTGGTEAFF. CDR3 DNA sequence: TGTGCCTGGAGTACTACAGGGGGCACTGAAGCTTTCTTT.

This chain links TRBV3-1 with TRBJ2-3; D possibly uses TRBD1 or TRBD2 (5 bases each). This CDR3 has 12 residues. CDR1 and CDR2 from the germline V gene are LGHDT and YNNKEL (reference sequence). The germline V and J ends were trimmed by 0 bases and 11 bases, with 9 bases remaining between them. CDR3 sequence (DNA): TGTGCCAGCAGCCAAGAGAGGGGTATGCAGTATTTT. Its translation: CASSQERGMQYF.

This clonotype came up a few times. As DNA, the CDR3 is TGTGCCAGCAGCGCCACCGGGACAGGGTGGTCCGAGCAGTACTTC. This translates into CASSATGTGWSEQYF. The J gene is TRBJ2-7, the V gene TRBV7-9, with 9 bases aligning to TRBD1. The CDR3 contains 15 residues. Per germline, CDR1 SEHNR and CDR2 FQNEAQ (reference sequence). With 5 bases clipped from V and 6 bases from J, the junction kept 11 bases outside the gene matches. The full variable domain, with the rest looked up from reference TRBV7-9 and TRBJ2-7, is DTGVSQNPRHKITKRGQNVTFRCDPISEHNRLYWYRQTLGQGPEFLTYFQNEAQLEKSRLLSDRFSAERPKGSFSTLEIQRTEQGDSAMYLCASSATGTGWSEQYFGPGTRLTVT.

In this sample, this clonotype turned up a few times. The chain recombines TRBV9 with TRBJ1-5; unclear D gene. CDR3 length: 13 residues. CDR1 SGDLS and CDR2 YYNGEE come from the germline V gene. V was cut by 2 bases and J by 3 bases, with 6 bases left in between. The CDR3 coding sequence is TGTGCCAGCAGCGTCGGGAACAATCAGCCCCAGCATTTT. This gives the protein CASSVGNNQPQHF. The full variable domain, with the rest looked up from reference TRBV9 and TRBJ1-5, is DSGVTQTPKHLITATGQRVTLRCSPRSGDLSVYWYQQSLDQGLQFLIQYYNGEERAKGNILERFSAQQFPDLHSELNLSSLELGDSALYFCASSVGNNQPQHFGDGTRLSIL.

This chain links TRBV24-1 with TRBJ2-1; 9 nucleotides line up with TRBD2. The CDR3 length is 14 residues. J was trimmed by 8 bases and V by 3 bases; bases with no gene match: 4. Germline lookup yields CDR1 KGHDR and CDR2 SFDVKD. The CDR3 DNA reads TGTGCCACCAGTGATAGCGGGAGGAGGGATGAGCAGTTCTTC. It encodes CATSDSGRRDEQFF.

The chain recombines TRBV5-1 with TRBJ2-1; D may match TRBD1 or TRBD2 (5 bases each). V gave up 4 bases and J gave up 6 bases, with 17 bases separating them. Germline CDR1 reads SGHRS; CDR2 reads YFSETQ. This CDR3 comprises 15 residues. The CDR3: CASSPGTADGNEQFF. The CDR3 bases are TGCGCCAGCAGCCCAGGGACGGCAGACGGCAATGAGCAGTTCTTC. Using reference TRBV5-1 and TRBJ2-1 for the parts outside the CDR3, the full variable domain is KAGVTQTPRYLIKTRGQQVTLSCSPISGHRSVSWYQQTPGQGLQFLFEYFSETQRNKGNFPGRFSGRQFSNSRSEMNVSTLELGDSALYLCASSPGTADGNEQFFGPGTRLTVL.

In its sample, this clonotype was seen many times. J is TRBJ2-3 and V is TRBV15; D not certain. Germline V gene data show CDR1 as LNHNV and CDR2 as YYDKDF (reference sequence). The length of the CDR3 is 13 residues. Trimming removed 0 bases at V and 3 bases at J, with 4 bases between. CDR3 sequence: CATSRDQTDTQYF. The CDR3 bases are TGTGCCACCAGCAGAGACCAAACAGATACGCAGTATTTT.

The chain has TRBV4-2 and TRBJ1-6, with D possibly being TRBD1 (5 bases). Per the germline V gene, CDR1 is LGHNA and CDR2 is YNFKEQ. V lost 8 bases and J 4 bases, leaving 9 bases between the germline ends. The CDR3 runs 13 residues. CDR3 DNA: TGTGCCAGCGAAGGGGATTATAATTCACCCCTCCACTTT. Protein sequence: CASEGDYNSPLHF.

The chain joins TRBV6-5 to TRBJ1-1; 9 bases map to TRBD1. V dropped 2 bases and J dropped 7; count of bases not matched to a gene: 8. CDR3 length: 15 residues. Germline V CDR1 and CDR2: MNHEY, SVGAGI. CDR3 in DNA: TGTGCCAGCAGTTACACAGCCGGGACAGGGTATGAAGCTTTCTTT. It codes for CASSYTAGTGYEAFF.

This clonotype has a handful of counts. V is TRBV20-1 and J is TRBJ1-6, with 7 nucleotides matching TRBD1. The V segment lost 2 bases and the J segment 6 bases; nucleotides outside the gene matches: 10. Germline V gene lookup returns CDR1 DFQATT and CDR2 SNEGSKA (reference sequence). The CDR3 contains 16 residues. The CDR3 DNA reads TGCAGTGCTAGACGAGCTACAGGGGTTATTAATTCACCCCTCCACTTT. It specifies CSARRATGVINSPLHF.

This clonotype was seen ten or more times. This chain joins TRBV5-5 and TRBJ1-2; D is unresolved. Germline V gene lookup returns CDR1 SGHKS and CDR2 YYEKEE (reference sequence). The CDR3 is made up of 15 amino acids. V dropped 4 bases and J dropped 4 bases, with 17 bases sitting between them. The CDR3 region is CASSPSMVGVYGYTF. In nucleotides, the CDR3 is TGTGCCAGCAGCCCTTCGATGGTCGGGGTCTATGGCTACACCTTC.

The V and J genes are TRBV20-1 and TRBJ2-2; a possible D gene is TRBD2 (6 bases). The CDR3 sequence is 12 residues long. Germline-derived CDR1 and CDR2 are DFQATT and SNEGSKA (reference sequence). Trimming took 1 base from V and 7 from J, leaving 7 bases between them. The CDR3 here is CSARVGGGELFF. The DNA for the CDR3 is TGCAGTGCTAGAGTGGGAGGCGGGGAGCTGTTTTTT.

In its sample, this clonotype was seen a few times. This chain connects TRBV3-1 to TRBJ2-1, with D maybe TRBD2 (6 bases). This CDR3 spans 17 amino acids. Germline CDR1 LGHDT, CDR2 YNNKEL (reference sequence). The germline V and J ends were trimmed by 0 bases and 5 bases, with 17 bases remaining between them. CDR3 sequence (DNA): TGTGCCAGCAGCCAAGAAATATGGCGGGATCTCGACAATGAGCAGTTCTTC. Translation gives CASSQEIWRDLDNEQFF.

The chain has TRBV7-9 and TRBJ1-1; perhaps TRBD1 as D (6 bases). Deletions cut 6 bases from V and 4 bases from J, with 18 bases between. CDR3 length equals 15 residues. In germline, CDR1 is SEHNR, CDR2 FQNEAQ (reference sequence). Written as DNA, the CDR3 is TGTGCCAGCAGTACAGCGGGGGGCTTAACCACTGAAGCTTTCTTT. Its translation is CASSTAGGLTTEAFF.

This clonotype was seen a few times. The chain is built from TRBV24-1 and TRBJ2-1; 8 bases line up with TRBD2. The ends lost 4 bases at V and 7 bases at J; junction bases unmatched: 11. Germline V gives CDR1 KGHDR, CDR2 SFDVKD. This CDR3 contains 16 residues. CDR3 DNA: TGTGCCACCAGTGAGACCGGGACTAGGAGTAAAAATGAGCAGTTCTTC. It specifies CATSETGTRSKNEQFF.

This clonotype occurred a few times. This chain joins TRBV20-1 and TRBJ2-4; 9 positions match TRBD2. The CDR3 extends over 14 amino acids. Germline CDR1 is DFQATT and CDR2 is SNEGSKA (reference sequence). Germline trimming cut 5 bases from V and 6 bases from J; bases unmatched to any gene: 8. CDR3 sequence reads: CSAPPAGGLNIQYF. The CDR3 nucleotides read TGCAGTGCTCCCCCAGCGGGAGGACTAAACATTCAGTACTTC.

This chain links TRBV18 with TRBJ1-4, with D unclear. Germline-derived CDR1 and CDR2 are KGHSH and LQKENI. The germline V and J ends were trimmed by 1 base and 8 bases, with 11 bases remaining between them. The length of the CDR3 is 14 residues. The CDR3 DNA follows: TGTGCCAGCTCACCACGGAGCCTAGACGAAAAACTGTTTTTT. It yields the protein CASSPRSLDEKLFF.